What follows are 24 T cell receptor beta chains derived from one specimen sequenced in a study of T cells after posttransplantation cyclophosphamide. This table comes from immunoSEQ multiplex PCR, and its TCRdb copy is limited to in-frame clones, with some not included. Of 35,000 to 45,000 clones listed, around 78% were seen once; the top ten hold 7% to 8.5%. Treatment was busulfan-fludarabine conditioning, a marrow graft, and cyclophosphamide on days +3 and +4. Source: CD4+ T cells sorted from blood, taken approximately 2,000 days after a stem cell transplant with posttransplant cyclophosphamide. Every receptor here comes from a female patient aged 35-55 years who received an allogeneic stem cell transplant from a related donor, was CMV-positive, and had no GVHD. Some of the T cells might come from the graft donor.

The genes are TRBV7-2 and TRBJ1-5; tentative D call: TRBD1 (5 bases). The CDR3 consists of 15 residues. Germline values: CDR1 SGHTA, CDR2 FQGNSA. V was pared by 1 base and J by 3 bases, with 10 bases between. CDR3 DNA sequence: TGTGCCAGCAGCTTAGTTCAGGGCTACAATCAGCCCCAGCATTTT. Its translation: CASSLVQGYNQPQHF.

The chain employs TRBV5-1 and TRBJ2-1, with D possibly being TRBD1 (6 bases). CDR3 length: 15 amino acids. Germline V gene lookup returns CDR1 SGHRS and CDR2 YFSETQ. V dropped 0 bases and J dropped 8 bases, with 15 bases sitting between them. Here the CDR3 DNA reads TGCGCCAGCAGCTTGGTGGGGGCAGGTTGGGATGAGCAGTTCTTC. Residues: CASSLVGAGWDEQFF.

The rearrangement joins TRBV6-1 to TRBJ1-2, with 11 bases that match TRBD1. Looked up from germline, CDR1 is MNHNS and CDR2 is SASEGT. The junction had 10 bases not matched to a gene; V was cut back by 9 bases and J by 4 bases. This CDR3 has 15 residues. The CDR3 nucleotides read TGTGCCAGTGCCCTGGACAGGGGGCCATCCTATGGCTACACCTTC. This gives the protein CASALDRGPSYGYTF.

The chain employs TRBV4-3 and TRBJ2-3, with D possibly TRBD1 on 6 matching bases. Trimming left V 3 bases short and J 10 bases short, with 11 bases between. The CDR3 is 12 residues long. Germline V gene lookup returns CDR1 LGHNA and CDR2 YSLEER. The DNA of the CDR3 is TGCGCCAGCAGCCACCCGGACAGCCCGCAGTATTTT. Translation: CASSHPDSPQYF.

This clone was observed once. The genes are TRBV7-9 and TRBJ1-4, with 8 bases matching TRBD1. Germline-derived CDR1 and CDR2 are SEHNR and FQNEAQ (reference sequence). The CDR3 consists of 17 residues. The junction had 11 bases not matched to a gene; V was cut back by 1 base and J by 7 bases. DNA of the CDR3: TGTGCCAGCAGCTTAGGAGTCGCAGGGGGCTCCGGTGAAAAACTGTTTTTT. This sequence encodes CASSLGVAGGSGEKLFF.

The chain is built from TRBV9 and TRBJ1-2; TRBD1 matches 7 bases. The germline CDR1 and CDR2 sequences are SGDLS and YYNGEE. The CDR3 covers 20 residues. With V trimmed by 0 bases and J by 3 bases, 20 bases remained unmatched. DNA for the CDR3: TGTGCCAGCAGCGTAGCTACCGGGTGGTTAGGGGGCGAAGGGGACTATGGCTACACCTTC. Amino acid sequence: CASSVATGWLGGEGDYGYTF.

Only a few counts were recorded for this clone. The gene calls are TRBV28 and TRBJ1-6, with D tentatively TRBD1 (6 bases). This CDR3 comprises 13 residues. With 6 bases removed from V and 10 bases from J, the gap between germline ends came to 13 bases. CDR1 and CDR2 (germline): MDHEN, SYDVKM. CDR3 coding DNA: TGTGCCAGCAGAACAGGGATGGTGTCACCCCTCCACTTT. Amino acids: CASRTGMVSPLHF.

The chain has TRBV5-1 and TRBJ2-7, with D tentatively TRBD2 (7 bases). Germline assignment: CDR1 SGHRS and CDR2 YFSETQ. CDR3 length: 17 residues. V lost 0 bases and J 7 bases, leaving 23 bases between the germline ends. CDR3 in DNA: TGCGCCAGCAGCTTGGCCCCGGGGGGCGGGGGCCTTGGGGAGCAGTACTTC. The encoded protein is CASSLAPGGGGLGEQYF.

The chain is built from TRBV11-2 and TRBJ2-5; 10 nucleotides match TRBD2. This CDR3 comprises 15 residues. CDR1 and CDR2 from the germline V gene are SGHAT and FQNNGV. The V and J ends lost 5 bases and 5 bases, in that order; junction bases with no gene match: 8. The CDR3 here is CASSNGGGLAETQYF. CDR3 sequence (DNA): TGTGCCAGCAGCAACGGAGGGGGACTAGCGGAGACCCAGTACTTC.

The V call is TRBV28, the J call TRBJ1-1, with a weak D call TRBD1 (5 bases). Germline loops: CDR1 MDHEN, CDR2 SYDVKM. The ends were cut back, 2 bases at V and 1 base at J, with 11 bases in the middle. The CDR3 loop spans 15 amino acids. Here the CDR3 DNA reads TGTGCCAGCAGTTTACTTGTAACAGGGAACACTGAAGCTTTCTTT. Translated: CASSLLVTGNTEAFF.

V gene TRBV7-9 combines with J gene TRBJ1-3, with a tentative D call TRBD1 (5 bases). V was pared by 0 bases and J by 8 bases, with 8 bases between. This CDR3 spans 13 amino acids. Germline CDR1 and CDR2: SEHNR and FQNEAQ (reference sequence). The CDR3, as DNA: TGTGCCAGCAGCTTAGCGCGGGGGGACACCATATATTTT. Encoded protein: CASSLARGDTIYF.

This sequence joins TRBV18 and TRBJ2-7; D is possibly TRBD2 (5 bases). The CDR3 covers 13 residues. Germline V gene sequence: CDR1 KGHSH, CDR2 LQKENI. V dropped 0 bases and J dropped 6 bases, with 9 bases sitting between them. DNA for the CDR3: TGTGCCAGCTCACCACCAGGGCTAGCCGAGCAGTACTTC. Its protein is CASSPPGLAEQYF.

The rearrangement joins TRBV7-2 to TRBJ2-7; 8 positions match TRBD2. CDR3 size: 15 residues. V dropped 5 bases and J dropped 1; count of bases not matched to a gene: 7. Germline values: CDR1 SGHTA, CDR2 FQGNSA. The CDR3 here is CASSPVSGVSYEQYF. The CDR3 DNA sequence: TGTGCCAGCAGCCCCGTTAGCGGGGTGTCCTACGAGCAGTACTTC.

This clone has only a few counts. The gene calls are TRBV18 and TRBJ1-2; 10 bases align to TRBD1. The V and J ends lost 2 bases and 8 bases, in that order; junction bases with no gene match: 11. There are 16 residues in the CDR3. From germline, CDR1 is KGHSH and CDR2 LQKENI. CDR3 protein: CASSPSRQGATNGYTF. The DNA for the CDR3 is TGTGCCAGCTCACCATCCCGACAGGGGGCAACTAACGGCTACACCTTC.

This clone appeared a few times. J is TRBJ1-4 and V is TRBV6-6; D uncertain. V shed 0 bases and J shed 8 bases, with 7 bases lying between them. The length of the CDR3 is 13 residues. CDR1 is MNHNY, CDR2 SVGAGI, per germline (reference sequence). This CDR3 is CASSYSDGEKLFF. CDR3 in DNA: TGTGCCAGCAGTTACTCTGACGGGGAAAAACTGTTTTTT.

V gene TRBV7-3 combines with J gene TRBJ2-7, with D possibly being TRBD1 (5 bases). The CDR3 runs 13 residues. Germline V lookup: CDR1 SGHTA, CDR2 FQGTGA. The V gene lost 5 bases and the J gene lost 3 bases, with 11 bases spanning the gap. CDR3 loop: CASSPIGHYEQYF. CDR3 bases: TGTGCCAGCAGCCCTATAGGACACTACGAGCAGTACTTC.

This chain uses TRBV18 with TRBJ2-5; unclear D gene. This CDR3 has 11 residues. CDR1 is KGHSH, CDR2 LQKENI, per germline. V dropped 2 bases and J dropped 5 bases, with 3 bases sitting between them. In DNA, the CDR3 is TGTGCCAGCTCACCAGGCGAGACCCAGTACTTC. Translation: CASSPGETQYF.

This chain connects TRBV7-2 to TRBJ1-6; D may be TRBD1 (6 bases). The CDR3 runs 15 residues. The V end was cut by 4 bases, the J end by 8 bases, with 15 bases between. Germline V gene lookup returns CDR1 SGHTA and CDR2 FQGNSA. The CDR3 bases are TGTGCCAGCAGCTCAACGGACAGAGCTGATTCACCCCTCCACTTT. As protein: CASSSTDRADSPLHF.

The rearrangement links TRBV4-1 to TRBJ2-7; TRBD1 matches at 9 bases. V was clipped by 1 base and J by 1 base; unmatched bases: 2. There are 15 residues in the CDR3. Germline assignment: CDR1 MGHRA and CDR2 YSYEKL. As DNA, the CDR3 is TGCGCCAGCAGCCAAGTCGGACAGGGGTCCTACGAGCAGTACTTC. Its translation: CASSQVGQGSYEQYF.

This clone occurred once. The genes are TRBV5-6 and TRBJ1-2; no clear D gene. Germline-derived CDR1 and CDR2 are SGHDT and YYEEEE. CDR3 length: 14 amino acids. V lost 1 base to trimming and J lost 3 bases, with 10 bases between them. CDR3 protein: CASSLLGRDYGYTF. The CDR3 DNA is TGTGCCAGCAGCTTGTTAGGGCGGGACTATGGCTACACCTTC.

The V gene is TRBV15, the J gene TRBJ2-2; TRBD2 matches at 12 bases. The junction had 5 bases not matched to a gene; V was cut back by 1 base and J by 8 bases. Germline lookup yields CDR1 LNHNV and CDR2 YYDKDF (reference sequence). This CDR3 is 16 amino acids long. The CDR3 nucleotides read TGTGCCACCAGCAGAGTCGGACTAGCGGGGCCTGGGGAGCTGTTTTTT. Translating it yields CATSRVGLAGPGELFF.

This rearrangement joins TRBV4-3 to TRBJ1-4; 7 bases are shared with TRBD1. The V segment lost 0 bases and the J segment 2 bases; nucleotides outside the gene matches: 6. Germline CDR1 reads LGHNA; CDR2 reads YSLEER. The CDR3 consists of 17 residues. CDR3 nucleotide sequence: TGCGCCAGCAGCCAAGATCCCCCGGGACAGACTAATGAAAAACTGTTTTTT. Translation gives CASSQDPPGQTNEKLFF.

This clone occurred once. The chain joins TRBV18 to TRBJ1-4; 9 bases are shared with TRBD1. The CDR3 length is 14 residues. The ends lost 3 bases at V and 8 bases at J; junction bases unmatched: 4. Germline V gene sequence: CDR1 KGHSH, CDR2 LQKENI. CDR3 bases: TGTGCCAGCTCACCCCGACAGGGGGGAGAAAAACTGTTTTTT. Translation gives CASSPRQGGEKLFF.

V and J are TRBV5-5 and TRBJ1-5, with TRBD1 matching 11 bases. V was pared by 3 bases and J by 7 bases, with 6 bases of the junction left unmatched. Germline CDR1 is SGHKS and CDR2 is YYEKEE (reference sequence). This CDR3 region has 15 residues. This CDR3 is CASSWTGGGKQPQHF. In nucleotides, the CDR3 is TGTGCCAGCAGCTGGACAGGGGGCGGTAAGCAGCCCCAGCATTTT.